The rows below give T cell receptor beta chains drawn from one sample of a study of breast tumors, draining lymph nodes, adjacent tissues. TCRdb called the multiplex PCR reads again in MiXCR, with one record for every CDR3 protein. The sample lists about 31,000 distinct CDR3 sequences, about 63% occurring once. Source material: breast tumor tissue. The source of these receptors is a female donor with breast cancer. Some clones in this sample may be carry-over from other donors' samples. Each CDR3 is given with its conserved first and last residue. A D gene is named only where the DNA matches it firmly. The size of a clone is reported for some rows only, either as once, few or many, or as a class for expanded clones.

CDR3 length: 12; clone size: NA; V gene: TRBV20-1; J gene: TRBJ1-6; D gene: TRBD1; CDR3 protein: CSGNRGLSPLHF; CDR3 DNA: TGCAGTGGGAACAGGGGGCTGTCACCCCTCCACTTT
CDR3 length: 15; clone size: NA; V gene: TRBV6-5; J gene: TRBJ2-3; D gene: TRBD1; CDR3 protein: CASSSGQGGRDTQYF; CDR3 DNA: TGTGCCAGCTCCTCGGGACAGGGGGGAAGAGATACGCAGTATTTT
CDR3 length: 15; clone size: NA; V gene: TRBV9; J gene: TRBJ2-5; D gene: NA; CDR3 protein: CASSVEGQGQETQYF; CDR3 DNA: TGTGCCAGCAGCGTAGAGGGTCAAGGTCAGGAGACCCAGTACTTC
CDR3 length: 15; clone size: NA; V gene: TRBV14; J gene: TRBJ2-7; D gene: TRBD2; CDR3 protein: CASSLGTSGIYEQYF; CDR3 DNA: TGTGCCAGCTCTCTCGGGACTAGCGGTATCTACGAGCAGTACTTC
CDR3 length: 12; clone size: medium-sized; V gene: TRBV2; J gene: TRBJ2-7; D gene: NA; CDR3 protein: CASMRTHYEQYF; CDR3 DNA: TGTGCCAGCATGAGGACCCACTACGAGCAGTACTTC
CDR3 length: 15; clone size: NA; V gene: TRBV2; J gene: TRBJ2-7; D gene: TRBD2; CDR3 protein: CASKPLAGDHVGQYF; CDR3 DNA: TGTGCCAGCAAGCCCCTAGCGGGGGACCACGTAGGGCAGTACTTC
CDR3 length: 14; clone size: NA; V gene: TRBV7-2; J gene: TRBJ2-3; D gene: NA; CDR3 protein: CASSSGTPPDTQYF; CDR3 DNA: TGTGCCAGCAGCTCCGGGACTCCCCCAGATACGCAGTATTTT
CDR3 length: 14; clone size: many; V gene: TRBV9; J gene: TRBJ2-7; D gene: TRBD2; CDR3 protein: CASSVGASGYEQYF; CDR3 DNA: TGTGCCAGCAGCGTAGGGGCTAGCGGGTACGAGCAGTACTTC
CDR3 length: 15; clone size: NA; V gene: TRBV6-5; J gene: TRBJ2-3; D gene: TRBD1; CDR3 protein: CASSSDRGYTDTQYF; CDR3 DNA: TGTGCCAGCAGTTCGGACAGGGGGTACACAGATACGCAGTATTTT
CDR3 length: 14; clone size: NA; V gene: TRBV19; J gene: TRBJ2-5; D gene: TRBD2; CDR3 protein: CASSTPGGQETQYF; CDR3 DNA: TGTGCCAGTAGTACCCCGGGGGGCCAAGAGACCCAGTACTTC
CDR3 length: 13; clone size: once; V gene: TRBV7-9; J gene: TRBJ1-2; D gene: NA; CDR3 protein: CASSLTHHYGYTF; CDR3 DNA: TGTGCCAGCAGCTTGACACACCACTATGGCTACACCTTC
CDR3 length: 17; clone size: medium-sized; V gene: TRBV4-2; J gene: TRBJ1-6; D gene: NA; CDR3 protein: CASSQEGAGGGDSPLHF; CDR3 DNA: TGTGCCAGCAGCCAAGAAGGGGCGGGTGGGGGAGATTCACCCCTCCACTTT
CDR3 length: 16; clone size: once; V gene: TRBV7-3; J gene: TRBJ1-2; D gene: TRBD1; CDR3 protein: CASSLHPGQGGGGYTF; CDR3 DNA: TGTGCCAGCAGCCTCCACCCCGGACAGGGGGGCGGTGGCTACACCTTC
CDR3 length: 12; clone size: NA; V gene: TRBV11-3; J gene: TRBJ2-3; D gene: NA; CDR3 protein: CASSSRSDTQYF; CDR3 DNA: TGTGCCAGCAGCTCCCGATCAGATACCCAGTATTTT
CDR3 length: 13; clone size: few; V gene: TRBV7-8; J gene: TRBJ2-7; D gene: NA; CDR3 protein: CASSLVGGGRQYF; CDR3 DNA: TGTGCCAGCAGCTTAGTGGGAGGGGGGCGGCAGTACTTC
CDR3 length: 19; clone size: NA; V gene: TRBV7-9; J gene: TRBJ2-1; D gene: NA; CDR3 protein: CASSLAYGGRRSSYNEQFF; CDR3 DNA: TGTGCCAGCAGCTTAGCGTATGGTGGTAGACGGAGCTCCTACAATGAGCAGTTCTTC
CDR3 length: 12; clone size: NA; V gene: TRBV7-9; J gene: TRBJ1-2; D gene: TRBD1; CDR3 protein: CAGGDRVYGYTF; CDR3 DNA: TGTGCCGGGGGGGACAGGGTATATGGCTACACCTTC
CDR3 length: 12; clone size: few; V gene: TRBV28; J gene: TRBJ1-4; D gene: NA; CDR3 protein: CASSFGKGKLFF; CDR3 DNA: TGTGCCAGCAGTTTTGGGAAAGGGAAACTGTTTTTT
CDR3 length: 12; clone size: NA; V gene: TRBV2; J gene: TRBJ1-2; D gene: TRBD1; CDR3 protein: CASNRDSYVYTF; CDR3 DNA: TGTGCCAGCAATAGGGACAGTTATGTCTACACCTTC
CDR3 length: 16; clone size: once; V gene: TRBV4-2; J gene: TRBJ2-1; D gene: TRBD2; CDR3 protein: CASSQPSSGGYNEQFF; CDR3 DNA: TGTGCCAGCAGCCAACCCTCTAGCGGGGGGTACAATGAGCAGTTCTTC